This passage covers 9 T cell receptor beta chains from one sample sequenced in a study of blood T cell repertoires in COVID-19. Some clones are missing from TCRdb's copy, which holds only in-frame ones; the method was immunoSEQ multiplex PCR. This table has 350,000 or so clones, 92% appearing once. Sequencing input: PBMCs or T cells enriched from blood (not recorded which). These receptors were taken from a woman aged 25-40 years who had recovered from COVID-19.

This sequence joins TRBV5-4 and TRBJ2-1, with 8 positions matching TRBD1. The CDR3 contains 14 residues. CDR1 and CDR2 (germline): SGHNT, YYREEE (reference sequence). V was pared by 4 bases and J by 6 bases, with 6 bases of the junction left unmatched. The CDR3 DNA is TGTGCCAGCAGCCCCGGGACAGGCGCCAATGAGCAGTTCTTC. It yields the protein CASSPGTGANEQFF.

The chain recombines TRBV19 with TRBJ1-1; unclear D gene. The CDR3 extends over 13 amino acids. CDR1 is LNHDA and CDR2 is SQIVND in the germline V gene (reference sequence). V was clipped by 5 bases and J by 7 bases, with 14 bases between them. The CDR3 bases are TGTGCCAGTAGTGGGCCAGAGGGAAGTGAAGCTTTCTTT. It translates to CASSGPEGSEAFF.

The rearrangement uses TRBV28 and TRBJ1-1; TRBD1 matches at 9 bases. V trimming: 7 bases; J trimming: 4 bases; junction bases outside the gene matches: 10. The CDR3 spans 15 residues. Per germline, CDR1 MDHEN and CDR2 SYDVKM. CDR3 region: CASTPPGGQGTEAFF. In DNA form, the CDR3 reads TGTGCCAGCACCCCCCCGGGGGGACAGGGCACTGAAGCTTTCTTT.

The V gene is TRBV7-2, the J gene TRBJ1-6; the match to TRBD1 covers 9 bases. From germline, CDR1 is SGHTA and CDR2 FQGNSA. V dropped 5 bases and J dropped 9; count of bases not matched to a gene: 8. This CDR3 region has 15 residues. In DNA form, the CDR3 reads TGTGCCAGCAGCGCCGTCGGACAGGGGAGTTCACCCCTCCACTTT. The encoded protein is CASSAVGQGSSPLHF. Using reference TRBV7-2 and TRBJ1-6 for the parts outside the CDR3, the full variable domain is GAGVSQSPSNKVTEKGKDVELRCDPISGHTALYWYRQSLGQGLEFLIYFQGNSAPDKSGLPSDRFSAERTGGSVSTLTIQRTQQEDSAVYLCASSAVGQGSSPLHFGNGTRLTVT.

The CDR3 is CASSYGTGAYEQYF. The CDR3 DNA sequence: TGTGCCAGCAGCTACGGGACAGGAGCCTACGAGCAGTACTTC. The chain recombines TRBV5-6 with TRBJ2-7; 8 nucleotides agree with TRBD1. Germline V gives CDR1 SGHDT, CDR2 YYEEEE. The J segment lost 2 bases and the V segment lost 3 bases, leaving 4 bases of the junction unmatched. The CDR3 consists of 14 residues.

The J gene is TRBJ2-7, the V gene TRBV4-1; 7 positions agree with TRBD2. V lost 1 base and J lost 6; bases outside the gene matches: 12. Looked up from germline, CDR1 is MGHRA and CDR2 is YSYEKL. The length of the CDR3 is 16 residues. Here the CDR3 reads CASSQVGTIAVPEQYF. The CDR3 DNA is TGCGCCAGCAGCCAAGTCGGGACTATTGCCGTCCCCGAGCAGTACTTC.

The chain links TRBV7-2 to TRBJ2-5; the match to TRBD2 covers 14 bases. The CDR3 totals 18 residues. The J segment lost 4 bases and the V segment lost 5 bases, leaving 12 bases of the junction unmatched. Germline loops: CDR1 SGHTA, CDR2 FQGNSA. The CDR3 sequence is CASSPWTSGGPTTETQYF. The CDR3 nucleotides are TGTGCCAGCAGCCCCTGGACTAGCGGGGGGCCTACAACAGAGACCCAGTACTTC.

The V gene is TRBV21-1, the J gene TRBJ1-5; the table's D call TRBD1 went unverified against the DNA. TRBV21-1 is described as a pseudogene. This CDR3 region has 21 residues. The CDR3 DNA follows: TGTGCCAGCAGTAGAGATCTCCCGGGGGACAGGGGGTGTTGTGGCAATCAGCCCCAGCATTTT. It translates to CASSRDLPGDRGCCGNQPQHF.

V usage is TRBV10-3 and J usage is TRBJ1-5; D gene ambiguous. Germline V gene data show CDR1 as ENHRY and CDR2 as SYGVKD. This CDR3 has 14 residues. V was shortened by 3 bases and J by 6 bases, with 12 bases between the two germline ends. The CDR3, as DNA: TGTGCCATCAGTGAAATAGCGCTGAGTCAGCCCCAGCATTTT. It codes for CAISEIALSQPQHF.